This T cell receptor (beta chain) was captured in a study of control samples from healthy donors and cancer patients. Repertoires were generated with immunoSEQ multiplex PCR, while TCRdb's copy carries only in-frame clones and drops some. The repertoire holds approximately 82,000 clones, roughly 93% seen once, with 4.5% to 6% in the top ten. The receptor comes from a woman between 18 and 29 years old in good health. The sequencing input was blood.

The CDR3 loop reads CASSMTGARSGNTIYF. Written as DNA, the CDR3 is TGTGCCAGCAGCATGACAGGGGCCAGATCTGGAAACACCATATATTTT. This rearrangement joins TRBV7-2 to TRBJ1-3; 8 bases are a match to TRBD1. From germline, CDR1 is SGHTA and CDR2 FQGNSA. This CDR3 region has 16 residues. J was trimmed by 1 base and V by 5 bases; bases with no gene match: 7.